This record looks at one TCR beta chain sequence and its context. This sample was taken from a study of blood T cell repertoires in COVID-19. Whole-study context: Specimens from acute and convalescent COVID-19 originated in the United States, Italy and Spain. Nucleic acid was either cDNA or gDNA, and it came from T cells, B-cell-depleted T cells, or PBMCs.

TCRdb's copy holds only in-frame clones and misses some; the assay was immunoSEQ multiplex PCR. Among under 250,000 clones listed, approximately 83% were seen once. The CDR3 is 12 amino acids. The germline V gene encodes CDR1 SQVTM and CDR2 ANQGSEA. V dropped 6 bases and J dropped 4 bases, with 13 bases sitting between them. This chain links TRBV29-1 with TRBJ2-7, with D maybe TRBD2 (6 bases). Source material: peripheral blood. The TCR sequence derives from a woman between 40 and 55 years old with active or convalescent COVID-19. CDR3 region: CSVASGGYEQYF. For the CDR3, the DNA is TGCAGCGTGGCTTCTGGGGGGTACGAGCAGTACTTC.